The 3 T cell receptor beta chains given below trace back to one sample, sequenced in a study of circulating and synovial CD4+ cells in juvenile arthritis. Sequencing used immunoSEQ multiplex PCR; TCRdb keeps in-frame clones, though not all of them. The table has some 30,000 clones, 93% seen once; the top ten hold 2.5% to 3.5%. Sequencing used CD4+ T cells from blood. These receptors originate from a human donor with juvenile idiopathic arthritis.

A single count supports this clone. The J gene is TRBJ2-7, the V gene TRBV10-1; the D is unclear. The germline V and J ends were trimmed by 6 bases and 5 bases, with 14 bases remaining between them. Germline CDR1 is WNHNN and CDR2 is SYGVQD (reference sequence). CDR3 size: 13 residues. This chain's CDR3 is CASSLSQSDEQYF. In nucleotides, the CDR3 is TGCGCCAGCAGCCTCTCCCAGTCCGACGAGCAGTACTTC.

The chain employs TRBV7-8 and TRBJ2-1; 8 bases match TRBD2. V trimming: 5 bases; J trimming: 4 bases; junction bases outside the gene matches: 10. Looked up from germline, CDR1 is SGHVS and CDR2 is FQNEAQ. This CDR3 has 16 residues. The DNA for the CDR3 is TGTGCCAGCAGCATCCATCGACTAGCGAGTTACAATGAGCAGTTCTTC. Protein product: CASSIHRLASYNEQFF.

The chain couples TRBV2 to TRBJ2-1, with 7 bases identical to TRBD1. V was clipped by 6 bases and J by 5 bases; unmatched bases: 10. This CDR3 is 15 amino acids long. Per germline, CDR1 SNHLY and CDR2 FYNNEI. Here the CDR3 reads CASRPDTGDHNEQFF. The CDR3 bases are TGTGCCAGCAGACCAGACACAGGGGACCACAATGAGCAGTTCTTC.